The clone carrying this T cell receptor beta chain has a handful of counts. Its specificity is unknown. The V and J ends lost 7 bases and 0 bases, in that order; junction bases with no gene match: 8. Germline V gene lookup returns CDR1 SGHRS and CDR2 YFSETQ. The CDR3 is made up of 15 amino acids. This sample is drawn from a study of T cells after yellow fever vaccination. Study-wide points: Although the secondary response was weaker, it peaked faster, at day 5 versus 15. Booster samples showed a return of most primary-vaccination clones (roughly 96% CD4, 80% to 90% CD8).

TCRdb ran MiXCR on the 5' RACE reads and lists one entry per CDR3 protein. The table shows some 320,000 distinct CDR3 sequences, with 8.7% occurring only once. The source material was PBMCs, sampled on the day of the first yellow fever vaccination. The chain joins TRBV5-1 to TRBJ2-3, with 7 bases identical to TRBD2. This clonotype was obtained from a man aged 18 to 30 who received the YFV17D yellow fever vaccine. The CDR3 nucleotides read TGCGCCAGCTCCCCCGGGACTACCAGCACAGATACGCAGTATTTT. Encoded protein: CASSPGTTSTDTQYF.